One sample yielded the 13 T cell receptor beta chains listed below, sequenced in a study of blood T cell repertoires in COVID-19. TCRdb's table, derived via immunoSEQ multiplex PCR, lists solely in-frame clones and lacks some. The sample yields approximately 240,000 clones, just under 85% seen once. The sequenced sample was peripheral blood. These receptor sequences come from a man in his fifties or sixties with acute or convalescent COVID-19.

The CDR3 sequence: CASSVAPGKSSYEQYF. CDR3 coding DNA: TGTGCCAGCAGCGTAGCCCCAGGCAAATCCTCCTACGAGCAGTACTTC. The J gene is TRBJ2-7, the V gene TRBV9; D unclear. CDR3 size: 16 residues. The V gene lost 0 bases and the J gene lost 0 bases, with 13 bases spanning the gap. The germline V gene encodes CDR1 SGDLS and CDR2 YYNGEE. Based on the CDR3 plus reference TRBV9 and TRBJ2-7, the full variable domain is DSGVTQTPKHLITATGQRVTLRCSPRSGDLSVYWYQQSLDQGLQFLIQYYNGEERAKGNILERFSAQQFPDLHSELNLSSLELGDSALYFCASSVAPGKSSYEQYFGPGTRLTVT.

CDR3 residues: CASSISGTGGIGHGYTF. Here the CDR3 DNA reads TGTGCCAGCAGCATCTCCGGGACAGGGGGTATCGGTCATGGCTACACCTTC. The rearrangement uses TRBV7-9 and TRBJ1-2; TRBD1 aligns across 11 bases. Trimming took 5 bases from V and 6 from J; bases not matched to a gene: 14. The germline CDR1 and CDR2 sequences are SEHNR and FQNEAQ (reference sequence). The CDR3 loop spans 17 amino acids.

The rearrangement joins TRBV7-9 to TRBJ1-4; tentatively, D is TRBD1 (6 bases). V lost 5 bases and J lost 8, with 21 bases in between. In germline, CDR1 is SEHNR, CDR2 FQNEAQ (reference sequence). The CDR3 spans 16 residues. CDR3 sequence (DNA): TGTGCCAGCAGCGCCTCCCTTGGGGGGGGCGAAGAAAAACTGTTTTTT. It is translated as CASSASLGGGEEKLFF.

V is TRBV27 and J is TRBJ2-2, with D possibly matching TRBD2 (6 bases). This CDR3 has 14 residues. V lost 6 bases to trimming and J lost 5 bases, with 13 bases between them. The germline gives CDR1 MNHEY, CDR2 SMNVEV (reference sequence). CDR3 protein: CASSLLGLTGELFF. CDR3 bases: TGTGCCAGCAGCCTATTAGGACTAACCGGGGAGCTGTTTTTT.

The chain joins TRBV18 to TRBJ2-5; no clear D gene. V lost 0 bases, J lost 5 bases, and 10 bases lay in between. Per the germline V gene, CDR1 is KGHSH and CDR2 is LQKENI. The CDR3 has 14 residues. CDR3 region: CASSPPGHAETQYF. The CDR3 DNA reads TGTGCCAGCTCACCACCCGGTCACGCGGAGACCCAGTACTTC.

This clone appeared a single time. The rearrangement uses TRBV29-1 and TRBJ1-2, with D perhaps TRBD1 (5 bases). This CDR3 spans 13 amino acids. CDR1 and CDR2 (germline): SQVTM, ANQGSEA. Between the trimmed V and J ends, which lost 0 bases and 7 bases, there was a span of 12 bases. CDR3 in amino acids: CSVEEGGEAGYTF. Here the CDR3 DNA reads TGCAGCGTTGAAGAAGGAGGGGAGGCTGGCTACACCTTC.

The V gene is TRBV27, the J gene TRBJ2-2; 7 bases match TRBD2. Germline V CDR1 and CDR2: MNHEY, SMNVEV (reference sequence). V lost 5 bases to trimming and J lost 2 bases; unmatched junction nucleotides: 8. CDR3 size: 16 residues. The CDR3 spells CASSPRERGNTGELFF. The CDR3 DNA reads as TGTGCCAGCAGTCCTCGGGAGCGGGGAAACACCGGGGAGCTGTTTTTT.

Only one count was recorded for this clone. Other DNA sequences of this sample code for an identical CDR3. The CDR3 coding sequence is TGTGCCAGCTCACCAGCGGGGACAGGTACCTACGAGCAGTACTTC. Translation: CASSPAGTGTYEQYF. This chain uses TRBV18 with TRBJ2-7, with 8 bases that match TRBD1. Trimming took 2 bases from V and 2 from J; bases not matched to a gene: 5. This CDR3 contains 15 residues. CDR1 and CDR2 from the germline V gene are KGHSH and LQKENI.

The chain couples TRBV12-3 or TRBV12-4 to TRBJ1-1, with TRBD1 matching 7 bases. This CDR3 spans 13 amino acids. With V trimmed by 4 bases and J by 12 bases, 11 bases remained unmatched. The chain's CDR3 is CASSYSRDSGPFF. CDR3 bases: TGTGCCAGCAGTTACAGCCGGGACAGCGGACCTTTCTTT.

The chain links TRBV6-5 to TRBJ2-7; 8 bases match TRBD1. The CDR3 length is 13 residues. The junction had 9 bases not matched to a gene; V was cut back by 7 bases and J by 7 bases. Germline lookup yields CDR1 MNHEY and CDR2 SVGAGI. The CDR3 sequence: CASTGQGSREQYF. The CDR3 nucleotides are TGTGCCAGCACCGGACAGGGTTCGAGGGAGCAGTACTTC.

This sequence joins TRBV30 and TRBJ1-3; 7 bases are a match to TRBD1. Germline trimming cut 8 bases from V and 1 base from J; bases unmatched to any gene: 5. CDR1 and CDR2 (germline): GTSNPN, SVGIG (reference sequence). The CDR3 spans 13 residues. This CDR3 is CAHDRESGNTIYF. The CDR3 DNA reads as TGTGCCCACGACAGGGAATCTGGAAACACCATATATTTT.

As regards this clone: The germline gene is not matched at one end of the junction; a read error may be the cause. The gene calls are TRBV7-7 and TRBJ2-1; TRBD2 aligns across 10 bases. Germline CDR1 and CDR2: SSHAT and FNYEAQ (reference sequence). This CDR3 contains 13 residues. DNA for the CDR3: TGTGCTAGCAGCCCAGCGGGGGGGATTGAGCAGTTCTTC. It is translated as CASSPAGGIEQFF.

This chain connects TRBV6-5 to TRBJ1-3; 8 bases map to TRBD1. The CDR3 is 15 residues long. J lost 0 bases, V lost 4 bases, and 2 bases had no gene match. Germline CDR1 and CDR2: MNHEY and SVGAGI. The DNA of the CDR3 is TGTGCCAGCAGTTGGGGACAGGACTCTGGAAACACCATATATTTT. Its protein is CASSWGQDSGNTIYF.